This TCR beta chain was recorded in a study of T cell repertoires in ileal Crohn's disease. This sample's time point: neoterminal ileum biopsy at postoperative endoscopy, about 6 months after surgery. Data came from immunoSEQ multiplex PCR; TCRdb stores just in-frame clones and leaves some out. Among about 5,300 clones listed, more than 65% were seen once. Germline values: CDR1 SGHDT, CDR2 YYEEEE. Trimming removed 0 bases at V and 10 bases at J, with 14 bases between. This CDR3 region has 14 residues. Specimen: ileal tissue. The sequence was collected from an adult with Crohn's disease. V is TRBV5-6 and J is TRBJ2-1; D may match TRBD1 or TRBD2 (5 bases each). The CDR3 sequence is CASSLVGLEGEQFF. DNA of the CDR3: TGTGCCAGCAGCTTGGTGGGGCTAGAGGGCGAGCAGTTCTTC.